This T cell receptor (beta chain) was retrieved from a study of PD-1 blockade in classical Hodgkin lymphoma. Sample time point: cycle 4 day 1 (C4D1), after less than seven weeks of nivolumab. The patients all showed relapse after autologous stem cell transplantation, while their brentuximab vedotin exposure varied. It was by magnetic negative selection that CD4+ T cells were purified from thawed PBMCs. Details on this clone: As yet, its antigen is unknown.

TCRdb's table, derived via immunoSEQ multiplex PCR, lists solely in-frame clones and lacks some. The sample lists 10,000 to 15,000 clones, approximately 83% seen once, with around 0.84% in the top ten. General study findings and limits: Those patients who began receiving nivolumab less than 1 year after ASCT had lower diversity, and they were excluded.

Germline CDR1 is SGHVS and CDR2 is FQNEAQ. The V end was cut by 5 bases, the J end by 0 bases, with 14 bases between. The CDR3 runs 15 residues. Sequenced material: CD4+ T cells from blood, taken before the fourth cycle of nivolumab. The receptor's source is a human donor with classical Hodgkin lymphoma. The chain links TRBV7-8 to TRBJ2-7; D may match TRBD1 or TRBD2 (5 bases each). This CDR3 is CASSPGTYISYEQYF. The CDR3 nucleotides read TGTGCCAGCAGCCCAGGGACGTATATCTCCTACGAGCAGTACTTC.